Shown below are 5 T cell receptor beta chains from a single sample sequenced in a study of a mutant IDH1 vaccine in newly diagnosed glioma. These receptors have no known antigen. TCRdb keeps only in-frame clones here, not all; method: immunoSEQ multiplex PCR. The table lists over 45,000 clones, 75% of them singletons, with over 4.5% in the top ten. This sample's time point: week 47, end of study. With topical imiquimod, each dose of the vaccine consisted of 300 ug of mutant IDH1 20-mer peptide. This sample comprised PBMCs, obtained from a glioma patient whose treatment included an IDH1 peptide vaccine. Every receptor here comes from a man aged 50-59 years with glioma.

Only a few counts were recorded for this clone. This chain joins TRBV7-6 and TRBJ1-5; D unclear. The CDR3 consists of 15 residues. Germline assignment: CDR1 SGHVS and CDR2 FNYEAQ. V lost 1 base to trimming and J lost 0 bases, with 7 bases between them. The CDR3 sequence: CASSLGGDSNQPQHF. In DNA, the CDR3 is TGTGCCAGCAGCTTAGGCGGAGATAGCAATCAGCCCCAGCATTTT.

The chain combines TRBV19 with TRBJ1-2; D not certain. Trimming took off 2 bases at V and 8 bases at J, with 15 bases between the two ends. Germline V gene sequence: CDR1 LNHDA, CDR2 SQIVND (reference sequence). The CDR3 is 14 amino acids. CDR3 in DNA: TGTGCCAGTAGTATAATCTACGAGGAGGCCGGCTACACCTTC. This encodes CASSIIYEEAGYTF.

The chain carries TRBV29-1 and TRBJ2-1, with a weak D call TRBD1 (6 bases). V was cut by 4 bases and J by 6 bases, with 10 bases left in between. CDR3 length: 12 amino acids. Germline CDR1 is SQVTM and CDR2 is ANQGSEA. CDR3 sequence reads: CSVADSSNEQFF. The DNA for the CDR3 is TGCAGCGTTGCGGACAGTTCCAATGAGCAGTTCTTC.

CDR3 in DNA: TGTGCCAGCATAGGGGGGACAAAAGAAAAACTGTTTTTT. The encoded protein is CASIGGTKEKLFF. This sequence joins TRBV2 and TRBJ1-4; a weak D match, TRBD1 (6 bases). V shed 7 bases and J shed 8 bases, with 14 bases lying between them. The CDR3 is made up of 13 amino acids. The germline gives CDR1 SNHLY, CDR2 FYNNEI.

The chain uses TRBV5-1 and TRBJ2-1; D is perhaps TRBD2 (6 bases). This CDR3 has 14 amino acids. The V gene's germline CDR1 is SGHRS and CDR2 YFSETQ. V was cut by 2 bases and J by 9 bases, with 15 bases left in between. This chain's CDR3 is CASSFNGGDGEQFF. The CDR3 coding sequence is TGCGCCAGCAGCTTTAACGGGGGAGATGGTGAGCAGTTCTTC. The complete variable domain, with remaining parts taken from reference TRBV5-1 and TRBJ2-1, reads KAGVTQTPRYLIKTRGQQVTLSCSPISGHRSVSWYQQTPGQGLQFLFEYFSETQRNKGNFPGRFSGRQFSNSRSEMNVSTLELGDSALYLCASSFNGGDGEQFFGPGTRLTVL.